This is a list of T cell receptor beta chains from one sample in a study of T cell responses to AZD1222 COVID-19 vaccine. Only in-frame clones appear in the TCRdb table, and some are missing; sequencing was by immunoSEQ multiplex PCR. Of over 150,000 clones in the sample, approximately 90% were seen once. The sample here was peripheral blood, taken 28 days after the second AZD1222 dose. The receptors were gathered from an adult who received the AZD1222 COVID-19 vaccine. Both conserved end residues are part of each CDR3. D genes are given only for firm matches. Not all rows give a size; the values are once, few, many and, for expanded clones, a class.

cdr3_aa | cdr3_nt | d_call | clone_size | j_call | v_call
CASSQGDYEEQYF | TGTGCCAGCAGCCAAGGGGACTACGAGGAGCAGTACTTC | TRBD2 | - | TRBJ2-7 | TRBV12-3/TRBV12-4
CASSFSRNTEAFF | TGTGCCAGCAGCTTCAGCCGGAACACTGAAGCTTTCTTT | - | - | TRBJ1-1 | TRBV11-2
CASSQELGTGFTEAFF | TGCGCCAGCAGCCAAGAACTCGGGACAGGTTTCACTGAAGCTTTCTTT | TRBD1 | - | TRBJ1-1 | TRBV4-3
CASSPTNEGFRPQHF | TGTGCCAGCAGCCCAACCAACGAGGGGTTTCGGCCCCAGCATTTT | - | - | TRBJ1-5 | TRBV5-5
CASSPRTGNYGYTF | TGTGCCAGCAGCCCCCGGACAGGGAACTATGGCTACACCTTC | TRBD1 | once | TRBJ1-2 | TRBV13
CASTGEKLGYTF | TGTGCCAGCACGGGGGAGAAACTTGGCTACACCTTC | - | - | TRBJ1-2 | TRBV5-4
CASTLGARNEQFF | TGTGCCAGCACCCTGGGGGCGCGGAATGAGCAGTTCTTC | - | once | TRBJ2-1 | TRBV28
CSVGHFNQPQHF | TGCAGCGTAGGACATTTCAATCAGCCCCAGCATTTT | - | few | TRBJ1-5 | TRBV29-1
CASSDFGELFF | TGTGCCAGCAGTGATTTCGGGGAGCTGTTTTTT | - | - | TRBJ2-2 | TRBV6-1
CASRGTGGNQPQHF | TGTGCCAGTAGGGGGACAGGGGGCAATCAGCCCCAGCATTTT | TRBD1 | medium-sized | TRBJ1-5 | TRBV27
CASSETENEQFF | TGTGCCAGCAGTGAAACTGAAAATGAGCAGTTCTTC | - | - | TRBJ2-1 | TRBV6-1
CASTQGGPLSTIYF | TGTGCCAGCACCCAGGGGGGACCTCTCTCCACCATATATTTT | TRBD1 | - | TRBJ1-3 | TRBV7-9
CASSYGQGAYEQYF | TGTGCCAGCAGCTACGGACAGGGCGCCTACGAGCAGTACTTC | TRBD1 | once | TRBJ2-7 | TRBV5-4
CASSYGAGTRNTDTQYF | TGCGCCAGCAGCTATGGGGCCGGGACTCGTAACACAGATACGCAGTATTTT | - | few | TRBJ2-3 | TRBV5-1
CASSPTGFGNTIYF | TGTGCCAGCAGCCCAACCGGGTTCGGAAACACCATATATTTT | - | - | TRBJ1-3 | TRBV3-1/TRBV3-2
CASSEGTGGRLSGNTIYF | TGTGCCAGTAGTGAGGGCACAGGAGGCCGACTCTCTGGAAACACCATATATTTT | - | - | TRBJ1-3 | TRBV19
CASSLSSRNEQFF | TGTGCCAGCAGCTTATCATCCCGCAATGAGCAGTTCTTC | - | - | TRBJ2-1 | TRBV11-1
CASSLGAGDDNEQFF | TGTGCCAGCAGCTTAGGGGCGGGGGACGACAATGAGCAGTTCTTC | TRBD2 | - | TRBJ2-1 | TRBV7-6
CASSVWGQGEQYF | TGTGCCAGCTCCGTATGGGGACAAGGGGAGCAGTACTTC | - | - | TRBJ2-7 | TRBV6-5
CAWRPPGGFSNQPQHF | TGTGCCTGGAGACCTCCAGGGGGTTTTAGTAATCAGCCCCAGCATTTT | TRBD1 | - | TRBJ1-5 | TRBV30
CATSLSRDYPRGAVF | TGTGCCACCAGCCTTAGCCGGGACTATCCCCGGGGAGCTGTTTTT | TRBD2 | - | TRBJ2-2 | TRBV24-1
CASSETRGSQPQHF | TGTGCCAGCAGTGAAACGAGGGGGTCTCAGCCCCAGCATTTT | - | - | TRBJ1-5 | TRBV6-4